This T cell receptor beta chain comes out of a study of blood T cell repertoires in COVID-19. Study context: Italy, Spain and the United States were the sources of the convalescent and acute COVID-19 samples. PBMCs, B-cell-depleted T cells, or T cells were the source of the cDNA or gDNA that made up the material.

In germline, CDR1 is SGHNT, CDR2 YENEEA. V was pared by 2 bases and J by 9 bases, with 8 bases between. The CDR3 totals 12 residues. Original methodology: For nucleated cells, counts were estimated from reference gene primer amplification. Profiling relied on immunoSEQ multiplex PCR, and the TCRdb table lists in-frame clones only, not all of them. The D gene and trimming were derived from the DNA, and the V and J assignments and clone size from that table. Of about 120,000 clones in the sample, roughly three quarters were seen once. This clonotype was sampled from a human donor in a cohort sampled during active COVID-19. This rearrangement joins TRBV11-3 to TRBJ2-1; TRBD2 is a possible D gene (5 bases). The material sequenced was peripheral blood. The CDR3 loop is CASSLQAGEQFF. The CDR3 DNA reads TGTGCCAGCAGCTTACAGGCGGGTGAGCAGTTCTTC.